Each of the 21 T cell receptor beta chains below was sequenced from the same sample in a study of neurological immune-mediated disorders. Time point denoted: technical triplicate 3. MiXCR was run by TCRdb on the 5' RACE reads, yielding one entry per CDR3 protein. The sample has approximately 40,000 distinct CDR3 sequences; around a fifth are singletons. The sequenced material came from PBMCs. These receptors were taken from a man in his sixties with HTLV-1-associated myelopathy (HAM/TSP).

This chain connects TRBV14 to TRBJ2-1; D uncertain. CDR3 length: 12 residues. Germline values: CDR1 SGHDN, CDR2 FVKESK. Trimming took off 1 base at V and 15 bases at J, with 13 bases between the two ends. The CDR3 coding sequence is TGTGCCAGCAGCCAAGGGCCCACACGGCGGTTCTTC. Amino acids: CASSQGPTRRFF.

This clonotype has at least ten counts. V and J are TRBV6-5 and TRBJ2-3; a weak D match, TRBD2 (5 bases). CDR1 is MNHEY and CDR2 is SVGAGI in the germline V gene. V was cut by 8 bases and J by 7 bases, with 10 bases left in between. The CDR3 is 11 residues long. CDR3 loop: CASQRGNTQYF. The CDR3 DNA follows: TGTGCCAGCCAACGAGGGAATACGCAGTATTTT.

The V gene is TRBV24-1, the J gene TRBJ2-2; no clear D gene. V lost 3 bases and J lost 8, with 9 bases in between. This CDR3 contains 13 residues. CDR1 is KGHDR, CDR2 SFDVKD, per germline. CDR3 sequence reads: CATSDPAAGELFF. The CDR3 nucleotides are TGTGCCACCAGTGATCCTGCAGCGGGGGAGCTGTTTTTT.

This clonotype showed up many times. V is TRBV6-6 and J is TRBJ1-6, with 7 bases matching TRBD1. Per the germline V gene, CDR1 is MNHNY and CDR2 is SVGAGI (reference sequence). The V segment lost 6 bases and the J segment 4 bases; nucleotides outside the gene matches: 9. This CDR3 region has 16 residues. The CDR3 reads CASRPGQRLYNSPLHF. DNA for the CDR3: TGTGCCAGCAGGCCGGGACAGCGGCTTTATAATTCACCCCTCCACTTT.

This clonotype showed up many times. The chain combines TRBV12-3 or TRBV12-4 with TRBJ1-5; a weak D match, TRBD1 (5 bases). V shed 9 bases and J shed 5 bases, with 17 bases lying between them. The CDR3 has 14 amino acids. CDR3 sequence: CASRMWGQDQPQHF. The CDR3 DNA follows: TGTGCCAGTCGTATGTGGGGCCAAGATCAGCCCCAGCATTTT.

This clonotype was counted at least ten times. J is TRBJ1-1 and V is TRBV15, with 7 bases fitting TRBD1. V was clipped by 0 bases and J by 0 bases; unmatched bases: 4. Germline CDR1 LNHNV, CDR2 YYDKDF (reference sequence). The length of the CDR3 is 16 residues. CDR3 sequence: CATSRDRTGLNTEAFF. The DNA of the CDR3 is TGTGCCACCAGCAGAGATCGGACAGGTCTGAACACTGAAGCTTTCTTT. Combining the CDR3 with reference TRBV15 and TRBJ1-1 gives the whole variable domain DAMVIQNPRYQVTQFGKPVTLSCSQTLNHNVMYWYQQKSSQAPKLLFHYYDKDFNNEADTPDNFQSRRPNTSFCFLDIRSPGLGDTAMYLCATSRDRTGLNTEAFFGQGTRLTVV.

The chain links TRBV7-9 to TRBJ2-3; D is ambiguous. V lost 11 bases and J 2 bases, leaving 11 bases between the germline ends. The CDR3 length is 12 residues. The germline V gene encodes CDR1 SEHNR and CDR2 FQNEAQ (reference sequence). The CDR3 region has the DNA TGTGCCGACGGGCAGATCACAGATACGCAGTATTTT. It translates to CADGQITDTQYF.

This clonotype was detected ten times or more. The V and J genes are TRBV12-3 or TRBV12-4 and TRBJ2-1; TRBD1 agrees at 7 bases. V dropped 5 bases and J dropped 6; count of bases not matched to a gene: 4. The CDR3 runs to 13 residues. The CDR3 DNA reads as TGTGCCAGCAGTACCCGGGACAGCAATGAGCAGTTCTTC. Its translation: CASSTRDSNEQFF.

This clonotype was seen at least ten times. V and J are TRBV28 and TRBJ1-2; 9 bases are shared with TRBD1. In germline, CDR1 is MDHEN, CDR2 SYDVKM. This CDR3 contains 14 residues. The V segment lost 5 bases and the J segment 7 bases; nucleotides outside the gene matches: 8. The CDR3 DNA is TGTGCCAGCAGTGCCGGGACAGGGAACAGTGGCTACACCTTC. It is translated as CASSAGTGNSGYTF.

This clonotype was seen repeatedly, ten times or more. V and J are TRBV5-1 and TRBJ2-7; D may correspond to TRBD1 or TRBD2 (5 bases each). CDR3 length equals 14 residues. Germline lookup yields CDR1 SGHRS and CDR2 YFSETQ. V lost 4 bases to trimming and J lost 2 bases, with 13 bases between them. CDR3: CASSLGTEAYEQYF. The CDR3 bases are TGCGCCAGCAGCCTCGGGACGGAAGCCTACGAGCAGTACTTC.

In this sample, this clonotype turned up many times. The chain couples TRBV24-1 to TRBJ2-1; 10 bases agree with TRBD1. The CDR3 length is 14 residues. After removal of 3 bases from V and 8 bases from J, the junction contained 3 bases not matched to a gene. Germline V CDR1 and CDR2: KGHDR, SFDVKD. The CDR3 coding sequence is TGTGCCACCAGTGATCGGGACAGGGGTGATGAGCAGTTCTTC. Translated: CATSDRDRGDEQFF.

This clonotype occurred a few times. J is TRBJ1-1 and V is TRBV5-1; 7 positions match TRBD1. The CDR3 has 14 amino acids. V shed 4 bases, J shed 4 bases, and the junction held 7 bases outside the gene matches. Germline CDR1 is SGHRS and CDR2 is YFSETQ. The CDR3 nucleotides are TGCGCCAGCAGCATAGGACAGGCTTTCACTGAAGCTTTCTTT. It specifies CASSIGQAFTEAFF.

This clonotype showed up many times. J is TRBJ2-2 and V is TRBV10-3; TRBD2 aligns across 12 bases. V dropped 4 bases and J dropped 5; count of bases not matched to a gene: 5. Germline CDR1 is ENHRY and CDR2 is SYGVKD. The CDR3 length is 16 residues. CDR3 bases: TGTGCCATCAGTGGGAGCGGACTAGCGGGGACCGGGGAGCTGTTTTTT. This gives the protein CAISGSGLAGTGELFF.

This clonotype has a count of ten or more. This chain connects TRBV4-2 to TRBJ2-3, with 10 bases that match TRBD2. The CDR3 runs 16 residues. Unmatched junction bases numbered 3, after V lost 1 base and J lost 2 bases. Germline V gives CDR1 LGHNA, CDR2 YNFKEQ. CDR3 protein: CASSQGSGRATDTQYF. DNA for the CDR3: TGTGCCAGCAGCCAAGGAAGCGGGAGGGCCACAGATACGCAGTATTTT.

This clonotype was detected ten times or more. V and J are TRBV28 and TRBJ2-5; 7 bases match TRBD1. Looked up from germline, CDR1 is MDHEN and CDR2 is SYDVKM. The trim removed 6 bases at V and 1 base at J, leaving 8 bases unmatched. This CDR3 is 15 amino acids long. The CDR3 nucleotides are TGTGCCAGCAGCTTACAGGGGCTTTTCCAAGAGACCCAGTACTTC. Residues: CASSLQGLFQETQYF.

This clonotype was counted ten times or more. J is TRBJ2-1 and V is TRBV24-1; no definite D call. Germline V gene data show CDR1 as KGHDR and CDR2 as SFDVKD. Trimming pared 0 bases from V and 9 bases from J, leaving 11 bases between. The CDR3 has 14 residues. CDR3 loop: CATSDLTRRGEQFF. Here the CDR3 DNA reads TGTGCCACCAGTGATTTGACACGACGAGGTGAGCAGTTCTTC.

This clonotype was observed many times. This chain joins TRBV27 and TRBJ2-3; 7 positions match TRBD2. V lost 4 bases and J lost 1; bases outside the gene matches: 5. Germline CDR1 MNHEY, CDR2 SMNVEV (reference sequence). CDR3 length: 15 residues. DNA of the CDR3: TGTGCCAGCAGTTGGTCTAGCGGTGGCACAGATACGCAGTATTTT. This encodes CASSWSSGGTDTQYF.

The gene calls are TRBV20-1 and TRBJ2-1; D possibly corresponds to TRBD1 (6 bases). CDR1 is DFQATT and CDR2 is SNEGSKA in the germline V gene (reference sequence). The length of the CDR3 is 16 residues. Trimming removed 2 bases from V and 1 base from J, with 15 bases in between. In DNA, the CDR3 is TGCAGTGCTAGACCCTCCTCAAGGGGGTCCTACAATGAGCAGTTCTTC. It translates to CSARPSSRGSYNEQFF.

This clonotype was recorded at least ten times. CDR3 protein: CASSLGFGRADEQFF. In DNA form, the CDR3 reads TGCGCCAGCAGCTTGGGATTCGGGAGGGCCGATGAGCAGTTCTTC. The chain is built from TRBV5-1 and TRBJ2-1; 8 bases fit TRBD2. The germline gives CDR1 SGHRS, CDR2 YFSETQ. CDR3 length equals 15 residues. Losses at the gene ends were 0 bases for V and 8 bases for J; bases not matched to a gene: 7.

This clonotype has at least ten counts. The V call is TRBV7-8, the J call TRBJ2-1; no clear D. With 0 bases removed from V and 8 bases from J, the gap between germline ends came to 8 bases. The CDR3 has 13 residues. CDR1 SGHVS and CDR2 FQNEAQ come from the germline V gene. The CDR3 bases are TGTGCCAGCAGCTTAGCACCCCTAGATGAGCAGTTCTTC. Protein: CASSLAPLDEQFF.

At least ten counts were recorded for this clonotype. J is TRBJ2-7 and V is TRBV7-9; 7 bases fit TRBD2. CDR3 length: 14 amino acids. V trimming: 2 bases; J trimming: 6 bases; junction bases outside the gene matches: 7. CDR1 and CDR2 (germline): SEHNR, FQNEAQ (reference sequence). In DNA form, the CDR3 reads TGTGCCAGCAGCTTATCTGCGGGAGCCGGCGAGCAGTACTTC. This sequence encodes CASSLSAGAGEQYF.